The 17 T cell receptor beta chains presented below share a single source sample, sequenced in a study of radiation and T cells in renal cell carcinoma. Indicated time point: blood 2 weeks post-SBRT. The treatment denotes: 15 Gy SBRT to primary tumor, nephrectomy 4 weeks later. TCRdb keeps only in-frame clones here, not all; method: immunoSEQ multiplex PCR. The table lists 100,000 to 150,000 clones, 80% to 90% of them singletons. Sequenced here: blood, sampled from a patient whose treatment included radiotherapy and nephrectomy. The source of these receptors is an older woman with renal cell carcinoma.

The chain combines TRBV28 with TRBJ1-2, with D tentatively TRBD1 (6 bases). Germline V CDR1 and CDR2: MDHEN, SYDVKM. CDR3 length: 12 residues. V gave up 6 bases and J gave up 5 bases, with 10 bases separating them. CDR3 sequence (DNA): TGTGCCAGCAGCTCAGGGGATTATGGCTACACCTTC. Residues: CASSSGDYGYTF.

The V and J genes are TRBV5-6 and TRBJ1-4; 8 nucleotides line up with TRBD1. The CDR3 is 14 amino acids. The trim removed 0 bases at V and 7 bases at J, leaving 2 bases unmatched. Per the germline V gene, CDR1 is SGHDT and CDR2 is YYEEEE. CDR3 residues: CASSLGQGSEKLFF. The CDR3 bases are TGTGCCAGCAGCTTGGGACAGGGGAGTGAAAAACTGTTTTTT.

The V and J genes are TRBV4-1 and TRBJ1-6; 7 bases line up with TRBD1. The germline gives CDR1 MGHRA, CDR2 YSYEKL. V was pared by 3 bases and J by 6 bases, with 5 bases of the junction left unmatched. This CDR3 spans 15 amino acids. The CDR3 DNA sequence: TGCGCCAGCAGCCATCAGGGACAGAGTAATTCACCCCTCCACTTT. Residues: CASSHQGQSNSPLHF.

This rearrangement joins TRBV6-5 to TRBJ2-5; 11 nucleotides agree with TRBD2. V was clipped by 6 bases and J by 4 bases; unmatched bases: 4. The CDR3 loop spans 14 amino acids. Germline CDR1 is MNHEY and CDR2 is SVGAGI. The CDR3 loop reads CASRASGGRETQYF. CDR3 coding DNA: TGTGCCAGCAGAGCTAGCGGGGGGCGAGAGACCCAGTACTTC.

The chain couples TRBV2 to TRBJ2-1; TRBD1 matches 9 bases. Trimming cost V 9 bases and J 3 bases; bases outside gene matches: 6. Germline loops: CDR1 SNHLY, CDR2 FYNNEI. CDR3 length equals 14 residues. Written as DNA, the CDR3 is TGTGCCAGGGGAGGGGGACAGGGCTACAATGAGCAGTTCTTC. This sequence encodes CARGGGQGYNEQFF.

DNA of the CDR3: TGTGCCAGCAGCTTAGCTCAGGCGGGGGCCTTGAAAGAGACCCAGTACTTC. Translating gives CASSLAQAGALKETQYF. The gene calls are TRBV11-2 and TRBJ2-5; the D gene is possibly TRBD2 (7 bases). This CDR3 region has 17 residues. Germline values: CDR1 SGHAT, CDR2 FQNNGV. V was trimmed by 1 base and J by 3 bases, leaving 18 bases between them.

CDR3 in amino acids: CASSLSGFNEKLFF. The DNA of the CDR3 is TGTGCCAGCAGCTTGTCGGGATTTAATGAAAAACTGTTTTTT. The chain has TRBV5-4 and TRBJ1-4, with D uncertain. CDR1 and CDR2 (germline): SGHNT, YYREEE (reference sequence). Trimming took 1 base from V and 4 from J, leaving 8 bases between them. CDR3 size: 14 residues.

There are a few counts of this clone. The chain uses TRBV5-1 and TRBJ2-5, with D possibly being TRBD2 (6 bases). The V end lost 3 bases, the J end lost 5 bases, and 14 bases lay between the germline ends. This CDR3 comprises 14 residues. Germline assignment: CDR1 SGHRS and CDR2 YFSETQ. CDR3 nucleotides: TGCGCCAGCAGCTCGGGCGCGGGGCAGGAGACCCAGTACTTC. Translation: CASSSGAGQETQYF.

This chain connects TRBV5-6 to TRBJ2-7, with 15 positions matching TRBD2. J lost 3 bases, V lost 4 bases, and 2 bases had no gene match. This CDR3 is 15 amino acids long. Germline values: CDR1 SGHDT, CDR2 YYEEEE. CDR3 loop: CASSPGLAGGYEQYF. CDR3 DNA: TGTGCCAGCAGCCCGGGACTAGCGGGAGGCTACGAGCAGTACTTC.

The chain employs TRBV6-1 and TRBJ1-5; TRBD1 matches 8 bases. The V gene's germline CDR1 is MNHNS and CDR2 SASEGT. V lost 4 bases to trimming and J lost 6 bases; unmatched junction nucleotides: 5. This CDR3 is built from 14 residues. CDR3 in DNA: TGTGCCAGCAGTGGGGACAGGAGGAGTCAGCCCCAGCATTTT. Its translation: CASSGDRRSQPQHF.

The gene calls are TRBV25-1 and TRBJ1-2; D is uncertain. Trimming stripped 4 bases from V and 0 bases from J, with 9 bases between. This CDR3 spans 14 amino acids. Per germline, CDR1 MGHDK and CDR2 SYGVNS. CDR3 residues: CASSGGSANYGYTF. The CDR3 DNA reads TGTGCCAGCAGTGGAGGCTCTGCTAACTATGGCTACACCTTC.

The rearrangement joins TRBV4-2 to TRBJ2-5, with D possibly TRBD2 on 6 matching bases. Germline V lookup: CDR1 LGHNA, CDR2 YNFKEQ. V gave up 0 bases and J gave up 11 bases, with 16 bases separating them. This CDR3 region has 14 residues. The DNA for the CDR3 is TGTGCCAGCAGCCAAGATCCCGGGTGGGGGGAGCAGTACTTC. It specifies CASSQDPGWGEQYF.

J is TRBJ2-3 and V is TRBV9; TRBD2 matches 12 bases. V dropped 3 bases and J dropped 3; count of bases not matched to a gene: 5. Germline CDR1 and CDR2: SGDLS and YYNGEE. There are 16 residues in the CDR3. The CDR3, as DNA: TGTGCCAGCAGCGCCCTACTAGCGGGAGGAACAGATACGCAGTATTTT. This sequence encodes CASSALLAGGTDTQYF. The complete variable domain, with remaining parts taken from reference TRBV9 and TRBJ2-3, reads DSGVTQTPKHLITATGQRVTLRCSPRSGDLSVYWYQQSLDQGLQFLIQYYNGEERAKGNILERFSAQQFPDLHSELNLSSLELGDSALYFCASSALLAGGTDTQYFGPGTRLTVL.

V and J are TRBV5-1 and TRBJ2-5, with a possible D match to TRBD2 (5 bases). There are 14 residues in the CDR3. V lost 0 bases to trimming and J lost 1 base, with 7 bases between them. From germline, CDR1 is SGHRS and CDR2 YFSETQ. Written as DNA, the CDR3 is TGCGCCAGCAGCTTGGCCGGGGTCCAAGAGACCCAGTACTTC. Its protein product is CASSLAGVQETQYF.

The chain combines TRBV19 with TRBJ1-2, with D maybe TRBD1 (6 bases). The CDR3 contains 15 residues. Looked up from germline, CDR1 is LNHDA and CDR2 is SQIVND (reference sequence). V was cut by 7 bases and J by 9 bases, with 24 bases left in between. As DNA, the CDR3 is TGTGCCAGTAACCTAGCCACAGGGAGTGAGGCGAGCTACACCTTC. Protein: CASNLATGSEASYTF.

This clone was seen only a few times. The V and J genes are TRBV7-8 and TRBJ2-7; 7 bases agree with TRBD1. Germline assignment: CDR1 SGHVS and CDR2 FQNEAQ. The CDR3 spans 15 residues. V lost 0 bases to trimming and J lost 2 bases; unmatched junction nucleotides: 4. CDR3 residues: CASSLASQGAYEQYF. The CDR3 coding sequence is TGTGCCAGCAGCTTAGCGTCTCAGGGGGCCTACGAGCAGTACTTC.

CDR3 residues: CASSVAQPDTQYF. The CDR3 region has the DNA TGTGCCAGCAGCGTAGCCCAGCCAGATACGCAGTATTTT. The chain combines TRBV9 with TRBJ2-3; D is uncertain. From germline, CDR1 is SGDLS and CDR2 YYNGEE. V shed 0 bases and J shed 4 bases, with 6 bases lying between them. This CDR3 comprises 13 residues. Full variable domain (outside the CDR3, taken from reference TRBV9 and TRBJ2-3): DSGVTQTPKHLITATGQRVTLRCSPRSGDLSVYWYQQSLDQGLQFLIQYYNGEERAKGNILERFSAQQFPDLHSELNLSSLELGDSALYFCASSVAQPDTQYFGPGTRLTVL.